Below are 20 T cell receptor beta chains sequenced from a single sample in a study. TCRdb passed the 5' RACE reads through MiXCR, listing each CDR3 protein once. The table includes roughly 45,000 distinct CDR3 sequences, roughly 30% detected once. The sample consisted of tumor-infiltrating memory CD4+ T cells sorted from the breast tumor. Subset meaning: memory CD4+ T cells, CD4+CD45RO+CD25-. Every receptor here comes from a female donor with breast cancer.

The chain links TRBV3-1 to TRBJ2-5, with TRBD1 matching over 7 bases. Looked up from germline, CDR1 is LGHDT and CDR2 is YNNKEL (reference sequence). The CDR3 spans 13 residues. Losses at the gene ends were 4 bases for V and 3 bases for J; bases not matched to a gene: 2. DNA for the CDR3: TGTGCCAGCAGCCCCGGACAGGAAGAGACCCAGTACTTC. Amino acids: CASSPGQEETQYF.

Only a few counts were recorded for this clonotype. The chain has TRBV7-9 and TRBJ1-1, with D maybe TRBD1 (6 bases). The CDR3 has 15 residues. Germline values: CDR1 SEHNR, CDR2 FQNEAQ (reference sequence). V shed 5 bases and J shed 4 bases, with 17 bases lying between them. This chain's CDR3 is CASSRTGGAGTEAFF. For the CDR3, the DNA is TGTGCCAGCAGCCGGACGGGGGGCGCGGGCACTGAAGCTTTCTTT. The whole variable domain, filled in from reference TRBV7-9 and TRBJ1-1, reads DTGVSQNPRHKITKRGQNVTFRCDPISEHNRLYWYRQTLGQGPEFLTYFQNEAQLEKSRLLSDRFSAERPKGSFSTLEIQRTEQGDSAMYLCASSRTGGAGTEAFFGQGTRLTVV.

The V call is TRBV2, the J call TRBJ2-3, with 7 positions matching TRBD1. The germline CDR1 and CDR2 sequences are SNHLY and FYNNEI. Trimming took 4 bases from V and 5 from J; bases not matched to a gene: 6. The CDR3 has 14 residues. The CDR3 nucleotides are TGTGCCAGCAGTGGACAGGGCCAGGAAGATACGCAGTATTTT. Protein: CASSGQGQEDTQYF.

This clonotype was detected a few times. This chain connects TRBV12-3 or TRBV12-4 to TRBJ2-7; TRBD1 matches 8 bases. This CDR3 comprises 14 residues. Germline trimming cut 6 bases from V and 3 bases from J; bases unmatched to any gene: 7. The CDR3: CASRTGQGHYEQYF. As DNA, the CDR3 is TGTGCCAGCAGAACCGGACAGGGACACTACGAGCAGTACTTC.

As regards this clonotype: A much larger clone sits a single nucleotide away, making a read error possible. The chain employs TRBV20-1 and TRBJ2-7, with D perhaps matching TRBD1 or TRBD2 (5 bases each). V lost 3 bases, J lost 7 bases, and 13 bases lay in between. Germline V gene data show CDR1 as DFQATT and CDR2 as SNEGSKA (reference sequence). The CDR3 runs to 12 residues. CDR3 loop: CSARGVPEEQYF. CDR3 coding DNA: TGCAGTGCTAGGGGGGTGCCGGAGGAGCAGTACTTC.

CDR3 region: CSAQGLYGLAGGANEQYF. DNA for the CDR3: TGCAGTGCCCAGGGACTCTACGGACTAGCGGGAGGAGCAAACGAGCAGTACTTC. V is TRBV20-1 and J is TRBJ2-7; 14 bases align to TRBD2. Germline values: CDR1 DFQATT, CDR2 SNEGSKA (reference sequence). The V gene end was trimmed by 6 bases and the J gene end by 5 bases; junction bases not matched to a gene: 18. There are 18 residues in the CDR3.

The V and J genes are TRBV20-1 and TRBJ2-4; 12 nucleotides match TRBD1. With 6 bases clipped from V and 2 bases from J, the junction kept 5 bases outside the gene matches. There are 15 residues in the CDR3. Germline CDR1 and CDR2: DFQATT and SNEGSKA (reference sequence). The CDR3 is CSAKGQGASKNIQYF. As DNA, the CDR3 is TGCAGTGCGAAGGGACAGGGGGCTTCCAAAAACATTCAGTACTTC.

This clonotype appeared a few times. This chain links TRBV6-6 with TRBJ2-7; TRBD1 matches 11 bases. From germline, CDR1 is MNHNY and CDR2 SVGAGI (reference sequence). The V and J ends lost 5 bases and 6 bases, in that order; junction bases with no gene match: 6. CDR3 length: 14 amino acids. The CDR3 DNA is TGTGCCAGCAGTCACCGGGACAGGGGGTTCGAGCAGTACTTC. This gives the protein CASSHRDRGFEQYF.

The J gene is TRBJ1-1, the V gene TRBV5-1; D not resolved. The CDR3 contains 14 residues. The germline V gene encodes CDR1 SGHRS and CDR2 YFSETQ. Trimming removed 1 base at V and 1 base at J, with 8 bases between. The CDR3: CASSLRVQNTEAFF. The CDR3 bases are TGCGCCAGCAGCTTGCGGGTACAGAACACTGAAGCTTTCTTT.

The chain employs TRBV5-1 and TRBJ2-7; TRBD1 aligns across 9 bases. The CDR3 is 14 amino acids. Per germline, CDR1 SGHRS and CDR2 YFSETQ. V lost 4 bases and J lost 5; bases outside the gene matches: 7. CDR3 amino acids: CASSAGQGLHEQYF. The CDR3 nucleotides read TGCGCCAGCAGCGCCGGACAGGGGCTACACGAGCAGTACTTC.

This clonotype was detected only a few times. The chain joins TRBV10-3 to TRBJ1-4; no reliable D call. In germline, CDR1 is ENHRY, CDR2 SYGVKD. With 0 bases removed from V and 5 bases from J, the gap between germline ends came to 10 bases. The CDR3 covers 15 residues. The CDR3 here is CAISESGGPNEKLFF. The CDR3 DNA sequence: TGTGCCATCAGTGAGTCCGGCGGCCCAAATGAAAAACTGTTTTTT.

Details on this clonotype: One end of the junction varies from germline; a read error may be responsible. For the CDR3, the DNA is TGCACCAGCAGCCAAGCCGTAACACTAAGACTAGCCGACTCCTACGAGCAGTACTTC. Its translation is CTSSQAVTLRLADSYEQYF. The chain is built from TRBV4-3 and TRBJ2-7; 7 positions match TRBD2. The CDR3 runs to 19 residues. The germline gives CDR1 LGHNA, CDR2 YSLEER.

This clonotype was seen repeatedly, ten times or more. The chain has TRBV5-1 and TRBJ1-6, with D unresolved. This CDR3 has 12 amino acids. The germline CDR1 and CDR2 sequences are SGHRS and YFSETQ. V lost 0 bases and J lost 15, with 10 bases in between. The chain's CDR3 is CASSLEGTRLHF. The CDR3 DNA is TGCGCCAGCAGCTTGGAGGGCACTCGCCTCCACTTT.

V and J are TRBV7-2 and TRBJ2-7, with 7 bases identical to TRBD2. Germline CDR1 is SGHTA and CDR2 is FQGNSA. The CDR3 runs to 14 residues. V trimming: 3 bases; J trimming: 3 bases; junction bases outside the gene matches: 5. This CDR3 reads CASSFQRDYYEQYF. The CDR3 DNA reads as TGTGCCAGCAGCTTTCAGCGGGATTACTACGAGCAGTACTTC.

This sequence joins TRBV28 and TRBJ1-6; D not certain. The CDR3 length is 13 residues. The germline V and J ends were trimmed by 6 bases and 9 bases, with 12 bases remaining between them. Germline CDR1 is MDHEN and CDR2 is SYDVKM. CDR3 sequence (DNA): TGTGCCAGCAGGCTTGGATGGAGTTCACCCCTCCACTTT. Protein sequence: CASRLGWSSPLHF.

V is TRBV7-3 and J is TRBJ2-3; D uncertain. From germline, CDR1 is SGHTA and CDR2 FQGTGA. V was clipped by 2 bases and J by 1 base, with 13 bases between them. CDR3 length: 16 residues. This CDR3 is CASSLDAALGTDTQYF. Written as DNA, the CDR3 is TGTGCCAGCAGCTTAGATGCCGCCCTGGGCACAGATACGCAGTATTTT.

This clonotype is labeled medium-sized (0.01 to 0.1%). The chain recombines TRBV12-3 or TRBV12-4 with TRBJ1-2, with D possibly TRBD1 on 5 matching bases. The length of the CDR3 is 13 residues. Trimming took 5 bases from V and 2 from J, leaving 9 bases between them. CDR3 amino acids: CASSRRQNYGYTF. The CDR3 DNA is TGTGCCAGCAGTAGAAGACAGAACTATGGCTACACCTTC.

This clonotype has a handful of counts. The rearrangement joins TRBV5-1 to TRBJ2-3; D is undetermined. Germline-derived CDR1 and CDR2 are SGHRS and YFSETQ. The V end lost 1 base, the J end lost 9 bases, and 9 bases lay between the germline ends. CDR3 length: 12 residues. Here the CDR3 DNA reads TGCGCCAGCAGCTTGTCAGCCGACACGCAGTATTTT. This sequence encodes CASSLSADTQYF.

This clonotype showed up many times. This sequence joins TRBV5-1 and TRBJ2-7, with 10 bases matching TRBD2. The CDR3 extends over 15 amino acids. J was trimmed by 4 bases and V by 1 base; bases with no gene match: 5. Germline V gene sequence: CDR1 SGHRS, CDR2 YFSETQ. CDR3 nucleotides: TGCGCCAGCAGCTTGATGGCTAGCGGGAGTTACGAGCAGTACTTC. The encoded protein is CASSLMASGSYEQYF.

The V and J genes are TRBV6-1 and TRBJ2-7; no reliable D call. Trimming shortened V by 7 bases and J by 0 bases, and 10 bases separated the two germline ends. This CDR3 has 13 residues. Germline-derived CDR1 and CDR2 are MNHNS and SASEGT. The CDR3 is CASKAVSSYEQYF. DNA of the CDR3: TGTGCCAGCAAGGCTGTTAGCTCCTACGAGCAGTACTTC.